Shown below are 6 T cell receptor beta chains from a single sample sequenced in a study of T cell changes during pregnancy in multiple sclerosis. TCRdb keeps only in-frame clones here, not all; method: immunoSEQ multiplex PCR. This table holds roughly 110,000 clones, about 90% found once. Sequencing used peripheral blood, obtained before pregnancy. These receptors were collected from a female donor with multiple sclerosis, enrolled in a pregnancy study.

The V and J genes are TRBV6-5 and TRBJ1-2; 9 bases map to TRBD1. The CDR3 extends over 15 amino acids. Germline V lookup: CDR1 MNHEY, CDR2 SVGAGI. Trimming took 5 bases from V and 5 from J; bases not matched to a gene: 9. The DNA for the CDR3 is TGTGCCAGCAGTAAAACAGGGGGCGCAATGTATGGCTACACCTTC. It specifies CASSKTGGAMYGYTF.

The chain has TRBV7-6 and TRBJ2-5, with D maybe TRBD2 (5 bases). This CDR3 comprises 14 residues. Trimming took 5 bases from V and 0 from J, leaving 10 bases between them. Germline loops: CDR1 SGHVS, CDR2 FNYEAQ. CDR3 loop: CASSPAGNQETQYF. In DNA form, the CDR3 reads TGTGCCAGCAGCCCTGCCGGGAACCAAGAGACCCAGTACTTC.

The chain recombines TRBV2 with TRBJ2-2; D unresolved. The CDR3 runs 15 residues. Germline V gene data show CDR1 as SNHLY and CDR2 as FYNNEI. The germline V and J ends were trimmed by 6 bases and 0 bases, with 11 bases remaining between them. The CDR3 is CASSLQHTNTGELFF. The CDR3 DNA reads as TGTGCCAGCAGCCTACAGCATACGAACACCGGGGAGCTGTTTTTT.

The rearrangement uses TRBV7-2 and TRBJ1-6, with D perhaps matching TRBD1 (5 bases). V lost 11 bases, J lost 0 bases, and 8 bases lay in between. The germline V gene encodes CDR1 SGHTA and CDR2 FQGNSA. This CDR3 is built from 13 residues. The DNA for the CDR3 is TGTGCCGCCAGGGTCTCCTATAATTCACCCCTCCACTTT. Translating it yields CAARVSYNSPLHF.

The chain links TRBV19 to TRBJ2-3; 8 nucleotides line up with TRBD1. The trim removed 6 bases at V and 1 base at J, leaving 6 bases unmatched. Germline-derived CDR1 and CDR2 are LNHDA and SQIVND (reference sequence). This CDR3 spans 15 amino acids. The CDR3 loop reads CASSPDRVGTDTQYF. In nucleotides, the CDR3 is TGTGCCAGTAGCCCGGACAGGGTGGGCACAGATACGCAGTATTTT.

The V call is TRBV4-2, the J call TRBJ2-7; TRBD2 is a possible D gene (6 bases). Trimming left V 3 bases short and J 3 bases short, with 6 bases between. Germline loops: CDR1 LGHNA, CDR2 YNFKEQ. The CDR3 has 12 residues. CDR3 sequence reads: CASSQDYYEQYF. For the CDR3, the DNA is TGTGCCAGCAGCCAGGACTACTACGAGCAGTACTTC.